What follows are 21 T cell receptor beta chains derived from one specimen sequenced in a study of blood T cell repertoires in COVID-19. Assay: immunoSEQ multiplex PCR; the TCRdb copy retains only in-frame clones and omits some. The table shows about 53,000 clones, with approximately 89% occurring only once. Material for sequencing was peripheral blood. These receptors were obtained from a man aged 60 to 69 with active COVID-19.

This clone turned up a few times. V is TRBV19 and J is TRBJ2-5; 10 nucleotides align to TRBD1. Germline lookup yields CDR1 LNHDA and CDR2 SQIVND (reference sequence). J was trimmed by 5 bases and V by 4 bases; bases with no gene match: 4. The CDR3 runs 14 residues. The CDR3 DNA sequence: TGTGCCAGTAGTAGGGGACAGGGGTTGGAGACCCAGTACTTC. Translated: CASSRGQGLETQYF.

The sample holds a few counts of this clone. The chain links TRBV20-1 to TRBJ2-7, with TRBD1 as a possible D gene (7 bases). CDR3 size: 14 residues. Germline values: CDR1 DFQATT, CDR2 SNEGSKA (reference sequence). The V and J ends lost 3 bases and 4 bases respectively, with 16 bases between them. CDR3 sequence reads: CSASKGAGGYEQYF. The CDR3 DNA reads TGCAGTGCTAGTAAGGGGGCCGGAGGGTACGAGCAGTACTTC.

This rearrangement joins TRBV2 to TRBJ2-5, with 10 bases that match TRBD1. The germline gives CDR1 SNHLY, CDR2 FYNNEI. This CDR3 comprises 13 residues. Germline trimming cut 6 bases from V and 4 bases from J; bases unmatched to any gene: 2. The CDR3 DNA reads TGTGCCAGCAGGACAGGGGGCGGAGAGACCCAGTACTTC. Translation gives CASRTGGGETQYF.

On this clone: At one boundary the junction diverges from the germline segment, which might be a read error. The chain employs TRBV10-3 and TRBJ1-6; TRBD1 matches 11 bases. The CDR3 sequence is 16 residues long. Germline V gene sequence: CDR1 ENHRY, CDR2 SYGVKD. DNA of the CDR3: TGTGCCATCAGTAGGACAGGGGGCTCCGATAATTCACCCCTCCACTTT. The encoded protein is CAISRTGGSDNSPLHF.

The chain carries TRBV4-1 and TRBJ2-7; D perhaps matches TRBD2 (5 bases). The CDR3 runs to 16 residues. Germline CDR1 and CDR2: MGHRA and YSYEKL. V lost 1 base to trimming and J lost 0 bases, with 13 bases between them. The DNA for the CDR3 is TGCGCCAGCAGCCAAGGATCTAGCTATTTCTCCTACGAGCAGTACTTC. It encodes CASSQGSSYFSYEQYF.

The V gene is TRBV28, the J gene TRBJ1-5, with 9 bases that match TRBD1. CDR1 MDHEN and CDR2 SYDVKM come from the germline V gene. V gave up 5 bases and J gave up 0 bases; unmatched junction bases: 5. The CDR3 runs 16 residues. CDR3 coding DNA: TGTGCCAGCAGTCTAGACAGGGGGTATAGCAATCAGCCCCAGCATTTT. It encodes CASSLDRGYSNQPQHF.

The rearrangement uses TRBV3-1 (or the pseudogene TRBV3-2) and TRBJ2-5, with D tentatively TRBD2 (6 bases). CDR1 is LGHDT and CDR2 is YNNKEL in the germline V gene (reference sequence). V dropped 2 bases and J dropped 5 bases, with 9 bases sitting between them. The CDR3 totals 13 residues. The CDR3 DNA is TGTGCCAGCAGCCAAAGGGACTTTGAGACCCAGTACTTC. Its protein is CASSQRDFETQYF.

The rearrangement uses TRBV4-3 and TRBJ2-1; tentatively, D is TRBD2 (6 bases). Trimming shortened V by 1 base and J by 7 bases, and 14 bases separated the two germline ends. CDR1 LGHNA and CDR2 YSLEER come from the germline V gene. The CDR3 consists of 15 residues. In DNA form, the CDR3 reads TGCGCCAGCAGCCAAGGGTACGGGAGTGTAAATGAGCAGTTCTTC. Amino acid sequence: CASSQGYGSVNEQFF.

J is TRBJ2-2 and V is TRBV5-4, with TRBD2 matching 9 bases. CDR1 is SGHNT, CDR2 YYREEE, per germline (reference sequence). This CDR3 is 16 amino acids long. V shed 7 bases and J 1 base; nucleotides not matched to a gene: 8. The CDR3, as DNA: TGTGCCAGCGGAGCTTCTAGCGGGGTGAACACCGGGGAGCTGTTTTTT. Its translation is CASGASSGVNTGELFF.

This chain's CDR3 is CASSATGQGMGTQYF. In DNA, the CDR3 is TGTGCCAGCAGCGCAACGGGACAGGGTATGGGGACCCAGTACTTC. The gene calls are TRBV7-9 and TRBJ2-5, with 9 bases that match TRBD1. CDR3 length: 15 residues. Germline V gives CDR1 SEHNR, CDR2 FQNEAQ (reference sequence). The V and J ends lost 5 bases and 7 bases, in that order; junction bases with no gene match: 11.

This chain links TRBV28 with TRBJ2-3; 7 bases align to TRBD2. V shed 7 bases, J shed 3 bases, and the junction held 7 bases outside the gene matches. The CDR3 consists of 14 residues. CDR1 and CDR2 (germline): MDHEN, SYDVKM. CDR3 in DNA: TGTGCCAGCACCTCGGCGGGGGAGACAGATACGCAGTATTTT. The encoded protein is CASTSAGETDTQYF.

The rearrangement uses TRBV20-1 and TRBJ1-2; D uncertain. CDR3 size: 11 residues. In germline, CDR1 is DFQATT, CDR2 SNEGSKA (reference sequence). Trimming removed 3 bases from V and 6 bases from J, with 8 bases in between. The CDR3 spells CSASRGDGYTF. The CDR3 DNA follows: TGCAGTGCTAGTCGGGGTGATGGCTACACCTTC.

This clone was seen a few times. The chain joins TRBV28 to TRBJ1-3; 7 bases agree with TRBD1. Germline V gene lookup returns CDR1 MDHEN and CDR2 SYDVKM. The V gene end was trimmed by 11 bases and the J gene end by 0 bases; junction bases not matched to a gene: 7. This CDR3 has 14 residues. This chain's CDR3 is CASRGQSSGNTIYF. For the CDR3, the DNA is TGTGCCTCCCGGGGACAGAGCTCTGGAAACACCATATATTTT. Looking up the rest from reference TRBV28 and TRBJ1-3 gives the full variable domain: DVKVTQSSRYLVKRTGEKVFLECVQDMDHENMFWYRQDPGLGLRLIYFSYDVKMKEKGDIPEGYSVSREKKERFSLILESASTNQTSMYLCASRGQSSGNTIYFGEGSWLTVV.

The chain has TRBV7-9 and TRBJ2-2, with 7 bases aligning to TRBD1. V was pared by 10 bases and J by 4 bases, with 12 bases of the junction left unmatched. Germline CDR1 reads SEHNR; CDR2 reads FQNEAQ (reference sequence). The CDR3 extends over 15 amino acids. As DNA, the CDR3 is TGTGCCACGACCGGGACAGCCTATTTCACCGGGGAGCTGTTTTTT. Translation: CATTGTAYFTGELFF.

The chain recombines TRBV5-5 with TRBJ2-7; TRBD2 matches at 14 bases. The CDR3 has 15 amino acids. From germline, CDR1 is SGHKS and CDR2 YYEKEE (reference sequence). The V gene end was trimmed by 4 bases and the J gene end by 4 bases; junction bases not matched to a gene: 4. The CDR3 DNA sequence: TGTGCCAGCAGCGCCGGGACTAGCGGGAGTTACGAGCAGTACTTC. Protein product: CASSAGTSGSYEQYF.

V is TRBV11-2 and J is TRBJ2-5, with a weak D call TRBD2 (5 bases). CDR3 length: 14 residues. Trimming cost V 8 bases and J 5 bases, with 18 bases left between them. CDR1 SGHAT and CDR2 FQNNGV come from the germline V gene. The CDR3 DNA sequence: TGTGCCAGCTCCCTGGTGCTAGCTGGGGAGACCCAGTACTTC. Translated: CASSLVLAGETQYF.

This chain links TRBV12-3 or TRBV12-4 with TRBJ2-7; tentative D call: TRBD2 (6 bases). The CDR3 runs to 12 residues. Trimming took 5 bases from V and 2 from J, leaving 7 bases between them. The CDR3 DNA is TGTGCCAGCAGTCGGGGGACCTACGAGCAGTACTTC. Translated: CASSRGTYEQYF.

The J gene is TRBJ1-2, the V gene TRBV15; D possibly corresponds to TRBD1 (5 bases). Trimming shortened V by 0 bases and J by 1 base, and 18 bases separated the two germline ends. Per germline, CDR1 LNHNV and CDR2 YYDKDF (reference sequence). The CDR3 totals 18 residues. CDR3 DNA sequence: TGTGCCACCAGCAGAGATCTGGGGGGACGCGGGAGTAACTATGGCTACACCTTC. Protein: CATSRDLGGRGSNYGYTF.

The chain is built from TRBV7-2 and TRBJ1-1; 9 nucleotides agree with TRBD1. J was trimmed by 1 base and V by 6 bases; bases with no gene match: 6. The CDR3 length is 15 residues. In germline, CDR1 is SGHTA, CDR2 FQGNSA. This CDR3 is CASSSRQGGNTEAFF. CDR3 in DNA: TGTGCCAGCAGTTCTAGACAGGGGGGGAACACTGAAGCTTTCTTT.

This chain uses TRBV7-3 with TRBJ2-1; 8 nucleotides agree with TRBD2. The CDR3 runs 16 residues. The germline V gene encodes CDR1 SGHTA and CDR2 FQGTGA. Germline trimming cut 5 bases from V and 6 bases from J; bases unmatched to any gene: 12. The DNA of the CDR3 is TGTGCCAGCAGCCCCACCGGAGCGGGAGTATTCAATGAGCAGTTCTTC. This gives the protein CASSPTGAGVFNEQFF.

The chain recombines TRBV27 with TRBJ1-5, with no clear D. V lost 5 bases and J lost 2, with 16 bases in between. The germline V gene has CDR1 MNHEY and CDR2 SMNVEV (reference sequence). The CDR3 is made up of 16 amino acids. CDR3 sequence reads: CASSGREGWGNQPQHF. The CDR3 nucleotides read TGTGCCAGCAGTGGGAGGGAGGGCTGGGGCAATCAGCCCCAGCATTTT.